Each of the 4 T cell receptor beta chains below was sequenced from the same sample in a study of blood T cells in healthy people across ages. With a J-beta primer mix and a sample-barcoded 5' primer, a second PCR ran about 7 to 12 cycles. TCRdb independently ran MiXCR on the 5' RACE reads; one entry per CDR3 protein. The top ten clones hold 30% of a sample with 700,000 or so distinct CDR3 sequences, approximately 40% of them seen once. The sequenced sample was blood. Every receptor here comes from a man older than 75 in good health.

About this clonotype itself: Germline is not matched at one junction end, which may reflect a read error. V usage is TRBV9 and J usage is TRBJ2-1; 10 positions match TRBD2. The CDR3 contains 16 residues. Germline loops: CDR1 SGDLS, CDR2 YYNGEE. Written as DNA, the CDR3 is TGTGCCAGCAGCCCAAAGCGGGGGGGACCTACAATGAGCAGTTCTTTC. It encodes CASSPKRGGPTMSSSF.

J is TRBJ2-5 and V is TRBV20-1, with 16 bases that match TRBD2. This CDR3 region has 16 residues. Germline V gene lookup returns CDR1 DFQATT and CDR2 SNEGSKA (reference sequence). Germline trimming cut 3 bases from V and 11 bases from J; bases unmatched to any gene: 12. CDR3 sequence: CSARGLAGGLYNEQYF. In nucleotides, the CDR3 is TGCAGTGCTAGGGGACTAGCGGGGGGGCTTTACAATGAGCAGTACTTC.

The J gene is TRBJ2-7, the V gene TRBV12-3 or TRBV12-4, with 11 bases aligning to TRBD2. The J call may be in error: the DNA end matches TRBJ2-5 better. The CDR3 covers 16 residues. The CDR3 DNA sequence: TGTGCCAGCAGACCTCAACCCCTAGCGGGGGGAGAGACCCAGTACTTC. Translated: CASRPQPLAGGETQYF.

This chain uses TRBV19 with TRBJ2-1, with a possible D match to TRBD1 (6 bases). There are 15 residues in the CDR3. The germline V and J ends were trimmed by 3 bases and 5 bases, with 14 bases remaining between them. Germline V CDR1 and CDR2: LNHDA, SQIVND (reference sequence). CDR3: CASSIPGTTNNEQFF. The CDR3 DNA reads as TGTGCCAGTAGTATCCCCGGGACAACCAACAATGAGCAGTTCTTC.